This TCR beta chain comes out of a study of molecular identifiers for immune sequencing clone quantification. TCRdb redid the calling of the PCR reads with MiXCR, one entry per CDR3 protein. The sample includes 70,000 to 95,000 distinct CDR3 sequences, roughly 19% seen only once; the top ten take around 0.8%. In the case of this clonotype: This may stem from a read error, because a much larger clone lies one nucleotide away.

The sample consisted of naive CD8+ T cells from blood, with Jurkat cell RNA spiked in. Subset meaning: FACS-sorted CD8+CD4-CCR7+CD45RA+ naive T cells. This TCR was recovered from a human donor in good health. Some libraries in this study had Jurkat cell RNA spiked in.

This CDR3 reads CASSLGVGNNEQSF. DNA for the CDR3: TGTGCCAGCAGCTTAGGGGTAGGCAACAATGAGCAGTCCTTC. The chain couples TRBV7-9 to TRBJ2-1; D unclear. Germline lookup yields CDR1 SEHNR and CDR2 FQNEAQ (reference sequence). The CDR3 is 14 amino acids.